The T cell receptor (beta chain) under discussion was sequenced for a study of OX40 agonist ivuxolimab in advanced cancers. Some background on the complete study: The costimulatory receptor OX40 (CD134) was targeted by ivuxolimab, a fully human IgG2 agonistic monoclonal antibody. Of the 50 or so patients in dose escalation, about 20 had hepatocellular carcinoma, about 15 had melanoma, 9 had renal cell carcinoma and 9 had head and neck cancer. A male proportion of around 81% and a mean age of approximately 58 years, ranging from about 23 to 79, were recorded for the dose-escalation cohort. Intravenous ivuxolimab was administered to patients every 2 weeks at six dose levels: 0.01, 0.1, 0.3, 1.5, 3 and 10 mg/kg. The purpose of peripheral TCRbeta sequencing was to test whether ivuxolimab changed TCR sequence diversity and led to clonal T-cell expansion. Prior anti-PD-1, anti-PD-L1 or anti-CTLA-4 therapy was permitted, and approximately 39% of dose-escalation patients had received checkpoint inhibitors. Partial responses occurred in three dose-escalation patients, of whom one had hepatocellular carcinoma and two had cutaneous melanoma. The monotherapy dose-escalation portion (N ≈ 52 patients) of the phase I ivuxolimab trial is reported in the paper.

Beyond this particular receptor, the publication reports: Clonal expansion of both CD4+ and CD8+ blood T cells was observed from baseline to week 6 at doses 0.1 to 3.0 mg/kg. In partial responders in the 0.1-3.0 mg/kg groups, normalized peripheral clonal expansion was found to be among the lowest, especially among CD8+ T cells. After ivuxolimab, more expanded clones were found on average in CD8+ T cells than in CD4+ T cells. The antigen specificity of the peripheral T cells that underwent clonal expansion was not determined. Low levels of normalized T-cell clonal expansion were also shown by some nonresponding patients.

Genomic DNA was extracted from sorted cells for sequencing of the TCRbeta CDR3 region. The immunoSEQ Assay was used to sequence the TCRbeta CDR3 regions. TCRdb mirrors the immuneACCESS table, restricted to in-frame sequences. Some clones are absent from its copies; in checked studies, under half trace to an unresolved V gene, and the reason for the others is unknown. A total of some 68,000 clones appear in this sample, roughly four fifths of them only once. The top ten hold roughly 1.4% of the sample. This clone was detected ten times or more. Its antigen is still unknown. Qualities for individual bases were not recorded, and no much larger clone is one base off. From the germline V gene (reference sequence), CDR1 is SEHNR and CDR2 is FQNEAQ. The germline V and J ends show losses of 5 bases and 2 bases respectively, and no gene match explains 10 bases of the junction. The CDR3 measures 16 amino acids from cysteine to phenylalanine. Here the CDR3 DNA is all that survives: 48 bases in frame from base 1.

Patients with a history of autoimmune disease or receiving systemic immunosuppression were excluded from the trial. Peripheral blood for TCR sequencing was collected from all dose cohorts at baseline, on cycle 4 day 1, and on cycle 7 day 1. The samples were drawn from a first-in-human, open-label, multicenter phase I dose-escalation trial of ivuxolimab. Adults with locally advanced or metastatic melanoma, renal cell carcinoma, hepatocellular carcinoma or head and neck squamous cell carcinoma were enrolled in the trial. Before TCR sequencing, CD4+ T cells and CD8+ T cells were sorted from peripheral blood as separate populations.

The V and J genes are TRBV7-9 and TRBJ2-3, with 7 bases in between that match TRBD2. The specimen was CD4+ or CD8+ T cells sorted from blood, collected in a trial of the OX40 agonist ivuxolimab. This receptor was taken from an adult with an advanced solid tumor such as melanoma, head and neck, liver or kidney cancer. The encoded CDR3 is CASSLTGTIDTDTQYF. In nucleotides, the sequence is TGTGCCAGCAGCCTCACCGGGACTATCGACACAGATACGCAGTATTTT.